The 4 T cell receptor beta chains reported below all come from one sample, sequenced in a study of T cells in Graves' hyperthyroidism and ophthalmopathy. Amplification yielded TCR beta CDR3 regions, with RNA transcripts as the source. HTBI primers were employed in a first-round RT-PCR of the TCR CDR3. A single record per CDR3 protein comes from TCRdb applying MiXCR to the multiplex PCR reads. The sample shows just over 550,000 distinct CDR3 sequences, 40% to 55% of them seen only once. Sample: peripheral blood or thyroid tissue (not recorded which). These receptors all come from a woman between 18 and 29 years old with Graves' hyperthyroidism.

This clonotype was detected only a few times. The J gene is TRBJ1-1, the V gene TRBV2, with D possibly TRBD1 on 5 matching bases. Between the trimmed V and J ends, which lost 6 bases and 0 bases, there was a span of 14 bases. This CDR3 has 15 residues. Germline lookup yields CDR1 SNHLY and CDR2 FYNNEI. CDR3 residues: CASSLGGTLNTEAFF. The CDR3 bases are TGTGCCAGCAGCCTAGGAGGGACCCTGAACACTGAAGCTTTCTTT.

On this clonotype: A read error is possible here, since a much larger clone lies one base away. V usage is TRBV7-2 and J usage is TRBJ1-2; D not certain. Trimming shortened V by 5 bases and J by 1 base, and 8 bases separated the two germline ends. The CDR3 length is 13 residues. Germline V gene lookup returns CDR1 SGHTA and CDR2 FQGNSA. CDR3 residues: CASSTWLNYGYTF. The CDR3 DNA follows: TGTGCCAGCAGCACCTGGCTTAACTATGGCTACACCTTC.

The J gene is TRBJ2-7, the V gene TRBV10-3, with D perhaps being TRBD1 or TRBD2 (5 bases each). The CDR3 contains 15 residues. Trimming took 0 bases from V and 5 from J, leaving 14 bases between them. CDR1 and CDR2 (germline): ENHRY, SYGVKD. The CDR3 DNA follows: TGTGCCATCAGTGAGTCTTCGGGACCCGCCAACGAGCAGTACTTC. This encodes CAISESSGPANEQYF.

This chain joins TRBV2 and TRBJ1-5; D uncertain. The V end lost 8 bases, the J end lost 6 bases, and 5 bases lay between the germline ends. This CDR3 comprises 10 residues. Germline V lookup: CDR1 SNHLY, CDR2 FYNNEI. The CDR3 reads CASEGQPQHF. The CDR3 DNA reads TGTGCCAGCGAGGGTCAGCCCCAGCATTTT.